Below are 10 T cell receptor beta chains sequenced from a single sample in a study of blood T cells in healthy people across ages (dated by TCRdb to about 2015). Library creation used 5' RACE. The run used an Illumina HiSeq 2500. The second PCR ran for roughly 7 to 12 cycles and used a J-beta primer mix along with a sample-barcoded 5' primer. TCRdb reprocessing: public reads trimmed at Q25 with fastp, clones called with MiXCR, in-frame beta chains kept. Identical CDR3 proteins give one entry, which carries the most common genes and DNA. Present in this sample are about 1.5 million distinct CDR3 sequences, approximately 42% of which were seen just once. Roughly 3.7% of the sample is held by the ten biggest clonotypes. The sample comprised blood. Receptor source: a woman younger than 35 in good health.

The chain couples TRBV29-1 to TRBJ2-1, with D uncertain. Deletions cut 2 bases from V and 8 bases from J, with 16 bases between. Per germline, CDR1 SQVTM and CDR2 ANQGSEA. There are 14 residues in the CDR3. The CDR3 loop is CSVENQPNSDEQFF. CDR3 DNA: TGCAGCGTTGAAAACCAGCCGAACTCAGATGAGCAGTTCTTC.

This chain uses TRBV3-1 with TRBJ2-1, with 10 positions matching TRBD2. The germline V gene has CDR1 LGHDT and CDR2 YNNKEL (reference sequence). This CDR3 has 16 amino acids. V shed 6 bases and J 4 bases; nucleotides not matched to a gene: 9. CDR3 nucleotides: TGTGCCAGCAGTCGATATAGCGGGGGGCCGTACAATGAGCAGTTCTTC. Amino acid sequence: CASSRYSGGPYNEQFF.

This clonotype appeared a few times. This may be a read error: a much more frequent sequence differs by one nucleotide. This chain connects TRBV12-3 or TRBV12-4 to TRBJ2-7; D call uncertain. This CDR3 is built from 12 residues. V was pared by 6 bases and J by 6 bases, with 12 bases between. The CDR3 sequence: CASRLRRREQYF. In DNA form, the CDR3 reads TGTGCCAGCAGGTTAAGACGGCGCGAGCAGTACTTC.

This clonotype was counted between two and nine times. The chain joins TRBV28 to TRBJ1-1, with no clear D. The germline V gene encodes CDR1 MDHEN and CDR2 SYDVKM. This CDR3 is built from 12 residues. Trimming cost V 7 bases and J 3 bases, with 9 bases left between them. This CDR3 is CASKSGYTEAFF. In DNA form, the CDR3 reads TGTGCCAGCAAGAGCGGGTACACTGAAGCTTTCTTT.

This clonotype was detected many times. V and J are TRBV4-1 and TRBJ2-1, with D unresolved. This CDR3 contains 14 residues. CDR1 is MGHRA and CDR2 is YSYEKL in the germline V gene. Trimming stripped 3 bases from V and 0 bases from J, with 6 bases between. The CDR3 here is CASSQESSYNEQFF. DNA for the CDR3: TGCGCCAGCAGCCAGGAGAGCTCCTACAATGAGCAGTTCTTC.

Note on this clonotype: A read error is possible here, since a much larger clone lies one base away. The chain links TRBV11-3 to TRBJ2-7; no reliable D call. The CDR3 loop spans 14 amino acids. V was pared by 1 base and J by 7 bases, with 14 bases between. Germline values: CDR1 SGHNT, CDR2 YENEEA. The CDR3 region is CASSLGLALGEQYF. CDR3 DNA: TGTGCCAGCAGCTTAGGTTTAGCCCTCGGTGAGCAGTACTTC.

The chain is built from TRBV24-1 and TRBJ2-1; D is uncertain. V was cut by 1 base and J by 6 bases, with 6 bases left in between. CDR1 is KGHDR and CDR2 is SFDVKD in the germline V gene. This CDR3 has 13 amino acids. CDR3 sequence reads: CATSDFGVNEQFF. CDR3 nucleotide sequence: TGTGCCACCAGTGATTTCGGCGTCAATGAGCAGTTCTTC.

This rearrangement joins TRBV7-2 to TRBJ1-5; no firm D call. This CDR3 spans 15 amino acids. Trimming took 5 bases from V and 8 from J, leaving 19 bases between them. Germline V gene data show CDR1 as SGHTA and CDR2 as FQGNSA. The CDR3 DNA reads as TGTGCCAGCAGCGAATTCCGACGTGCAATCAAGCCCCAGCATTTT. Protein: CASSEFRRAIKPQHF. Looking up the rest from reference TRBV7-2 and TRBJ1-5 gives the full variable domain: GAGVSQSPSNKVTEKGKDVELRCDPISGHTALYWYRQSLGQGLEFLIYFQGNSAPDKSGLPSDRFSAERTGGSVSTLTIQRTQQEDSAVYLCASSEFRRAIKPQHFGDGTRLSIL.

This clonotype was detected ten times or more. The rearrangement uses TRBV7-2 and TRBJ2-3, with D possibly being TRBD1 or TRBD2 (5 bases each). Trimming removed 5 bases at V and 1 base at J, with 10 bases between. The CDR3 sequence is 14 residues long. Per germline, CDR1 SGHTA and CDR2 FQGNSA. The chain's CDR3 is CASSLRGGTDTQYF. CDR3 nucleotides: TGTGCCAGCAGCCTCCGAGGGGGCACAGATACGCAGTATTTT.

The V gene is TRBV9, the J gene TRBJ2-5, with 7 nucleotides matching TRBD1. The germline CDR1 and CDR2 sequences are SGDLS and YYNGEE. The CDR3 is 15 residues long. The J segment lost 7 bases and the V segment lost 0 bases, leaving 9 bases of the junction unmatched. The CDR3 DNA sequence: TGTGCCAGCAGCGTAGTGGACAGGAGATCGGCGACCCAGTACTTC. Amino acid sequence: CASSVVDRRSATQYF. Looking up the rest from reference TRBV9 and TRBJ2-5 gives the full variable domain: DSGVTQTPKHLITATGQRVTLRCSPRSGDLSVYWYQQSLDQGLQFLIQYYNGEERAKGNILERFSAQQFPDLHSELNLSSLELGDSALYFCASSVVDRRSATQYFGPGTRLLVL.